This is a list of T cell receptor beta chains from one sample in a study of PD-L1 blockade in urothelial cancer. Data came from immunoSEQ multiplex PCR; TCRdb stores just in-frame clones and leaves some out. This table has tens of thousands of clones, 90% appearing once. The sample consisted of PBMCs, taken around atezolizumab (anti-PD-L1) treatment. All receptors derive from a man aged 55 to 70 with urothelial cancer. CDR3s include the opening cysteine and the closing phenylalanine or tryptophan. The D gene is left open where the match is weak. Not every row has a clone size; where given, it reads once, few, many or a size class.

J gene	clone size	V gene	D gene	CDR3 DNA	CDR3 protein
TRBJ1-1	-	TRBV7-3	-	TGTGCCAGCAGCTCAAGACAGGATTCTGAAGCTTTCTTT	CASSSRQDSEAFF
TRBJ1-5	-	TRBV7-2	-	TGTGCCAGCAGCCACCGGGCTCAGGGTCAGCCCCAGCATTTT	CASSHRAQGQPQHF
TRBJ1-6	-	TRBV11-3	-	TGTGCCAGCAGCTTAGGAGATTTGAATTCACCCCTCCACTTT	CASSLGDLNSPLHF
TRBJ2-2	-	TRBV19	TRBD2	TGTGCCAGTAGTATTCGTCCGACTAGCGGGGGGCCGAACACCGGGGAGCTGTTTTTT	CASSIRPTSGGPNTGELFF
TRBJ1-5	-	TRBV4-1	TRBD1	TGCGCCAGCAGCCAAGAGGCGACAGGGTCGGGTCAGCCCCAGCATTTT	CASSQEATGSGQPQHF
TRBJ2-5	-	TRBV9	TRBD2	TGTGCCAGCAGCGTAGGGGCGGGAGGAGGAGAGACCCAGTACTTC	CASSVGAGGGETQYF
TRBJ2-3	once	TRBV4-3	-	TGCGCCAGCAGCCCCGGGGGTAGCTCGGCAGATACGCAGTATTTT	CASSPGGSSADTQYF
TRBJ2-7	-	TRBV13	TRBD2	TGTGCCAGCAGCCGGGCCCGGAGCGGGAGGGCCCTCTACGAGCAGTACTTC	CASSRARSGRALYEQYF
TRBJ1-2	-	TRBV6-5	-	TGTGCCAGCAGATCCCTCTATGGCTACACCTTC	CASRSLYGYTF
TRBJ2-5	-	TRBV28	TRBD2	TGTGCCAGCAGTTTAGGGTCTGAGCTAGCGGGTGGTGAGACCCAGTACTTC	CASSLGSELAGGETQYF
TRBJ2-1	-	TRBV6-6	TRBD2	TGTGCCAGCAGTTACCGCCTGACTAGCGGTGACAATGAGCAGTTCTTC	CASSYRLTSGDNEQFF
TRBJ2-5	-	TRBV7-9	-	TGTGCCAGCAGTTGGTCAATAGGAGCGAGGGGGGAGACCCAGTACTTC	CASSWSIGARGETQYF
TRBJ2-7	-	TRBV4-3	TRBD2	TGCGCCAGCAGCCAAGTGGCTAGCGGCTACGAGCAGTACTTC	CASSQVASGYEQYF
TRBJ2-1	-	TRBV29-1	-	TGCAGCGTTGAGGACTCAGGGGTCCCCTCCTACAATGAGCAGTTCTTC	CSVEDSGVPSYNEQFF
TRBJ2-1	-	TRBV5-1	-	TGCGCCAGCAGCTTGGCCGGGGGAGTTGGGGAGCAGTTCTTC	CASSLAGGVGEQFF